The next 32 T cell receptor beta chains were all read from a single sample in a study of Graves' ophthalmopathy and Graves' hyperthyroidism listed by TCRdb under 2018. The data were produced on an Illumina HiSeq 2000. TCR beta CDR3 regions were amplified from RNA transcripts for repertoire sequencing. The first round of RT-PCR was done with HTBI primers and the Qiagen OneStep RT-PCR kit, and was followed by a second round of multiplex PCR, then size selection and purification. TCRdb reworked the public reads: Q25 trimming with fastp, MiXCR clone assembly, productive beta chains retained. All rows with the same CDR3 protein become a single entry with the most common DNA and genes. In this sample the table shows hundreds of thousands of distinct CDR3 sequences, about a fifth of which occur a single time. Approximately 6.5% of the sample lies in the top ten. Sequenced input: peripheral blood. All receptors derive from a woman between 18 and 30 years old with stable Graves' hyperthyroidism. Some clones in this sample may be carry-over from other donors' samples. Donor details come from another sample of the same person, matched by shared clones.

The chain joins TRBV20-1 to TRBJ1-5, with TRBD1 identical over 10 bases. V shed 6 bases, J shed 4 bases, and the junction held 6 bases outside the gene matches. Germline V lookup: CDR1 DFQATT, CDR2 SNEGSKA (reference sequence). The CDR3 contains 14 residues. In nucleotides, the CDR3 is TGCAGTGCCTTGACAGGGGGCCAAAATCAGCCCCAGCATTTT. Translated: CSALTGGQNQPQHF.

Ten or more counts support this clonotype. The rearrangement links TRBV12-3 or TRBV12-4 to TRBJ2-2; 8 bases align to TRBD2. CDR3 length: 17 residues. With 5 bases clipped from V and 2 bases from J, the junction kept 10 bases outside the gene matches. CDR3 DNA: TGTGCCAGCAGTCCGCTACTAGCGGTGGGAAACACCGGGGAGCTGTTTTTT. Translation: CASSPLLAVGNTGELFF.

This clonotype has a count of ten or more. At one end the junction does not follow the germline gene, possibly because of a read error. The CDR3 nucleotides read TGTGCCAGCAGTGACGGGACACTTTTTAGGGGCTGCACCTTC. Translated, it gives CASSDGTLFRGCTF. The chain carries TRBV2 and TRBJ1-2; the D gene is possibly TRBD1 (6 bases). The CDR3 is 14 amino acids. Germline V gene lookup returns CDR1 SNHLY and CDR2 FYNNEI.

This clonotype came up once. This may arise from a read error, as a much more abundant clone is one base away. V gene TRBV28 combines with J gene TRBJ1-5; D call uncertain. In germline, CDR1 is MDHEN, CDR2 SYDVKM. CDR3 length equals 13 residues. V was cut by 8 bases and J by 7 bases, with 15 bases left in between. CDR3 DNA: TGTGCCAGCGCTTCCGGCTCAAGCCAGCCCCAGCATTTT. Protein product: CASASGSSQPQHF.

At least ten counts were recorded for this clonotype. V usage is TRBV4-1 and J usage is TRBJ2-2, with 7 bases aligning to TRBD2. There are 16 residues in the CDR3. Germline V gene sequence: CDR1 MGHRA, CDR2 YSYEKL. V lost 4 bases to trimming and J lost 1 base; unmatched junction nucleotides: 6. The CDR3 coding sequence is TGCGCCAGCAGCCCAAAGGGAGGGGAGAACACCGGGGAGCTGTTTTTT. Translation gives CASSPKGGENTGELFF.

This clonotype showed up many times. J is TRBJ1-5 and V is TRBV5-1; D gene unclear. The CDR3 contains 14 residues. The V end lost 0 bases, the J end lost 7 bases, and 11 bases lay between the germline ends. Germline V lookup: CDR1 SGHRS, CDR2 YFSETQ. The CDR3 DNA follows: TGCGCCAGCAGCTTGGAGGCAGGCGGCCAGCCCCAGCATTTT. This gives the protein CASSLEAGGQPQHF.

This chain uses TRBV10-3 with TRBJ2-5; D is unclear. Trimming pared 7 bases from V and 1 base from J, leaving 10 bases between. Germline CDR1 ENHRY, CDR2 SYGVKD. This CDR3 spans 13 amino acids. The CDR3 nucleotides read TGTGCCATCAAAGGACGTCTCCAAGAGACCCAGTACTTC. Residues: CAIKGRLQETQYF.

In its sample, this clonotype was seen a few times. The chain combines TRBV12-3 or TRBV12-4 with TRBJ2-5; 12 nucleotides line up with TRBD1. The CDR3 has 16 residues. The V and J ends lost 5 bases and 2 bases, in that order; junction bases with no gene match: 6. The CDR3 is CASSQWDRGPQETQYF. In DNA, the CDR3 is TGTGCCAGCAGTCAGTGGGACAGGGGGCCGCAAGAGACCCAGTACTTC.

The CDR3 DNA follows: TGCGCCAGCAGCTACTCTCTCCGTGGACGTACGAACACTGAAGCTTTCTTT. As protein: CASSYSLRGRTNTEAFF. The chain is built from TRBV5-1 and TRBJ1-1; D is undetermined. The CDR3 runs to 17 residues. V gave up 3 bases and J gave up 1 base, with 19 bases separating them. Germline V gene data show CDR1 as SGHRS and CDR2 as YFSETQ.

In regard to this clonotype: This may come from a read error, since a much larger clone is one base off. CDR3 loop: CASIQGAYSNQPQHF. The CDR3 DNA reads TGTGCCAGCATACAGGGCGCCTATAGCAATCAGCCCCAGCATTTT. The V gene is TRBV27, the J gene TRBJ1-5, with D maybe TRBD1 (6 bases). The CDR3 is 15 residues long. From germline, CDR1 is MNHEY and CDR2 SMNVEV (reference sequence). Trimming cost V 7 bases and J 0 bases, with 13 bases left between them.

This clonotype was detected many times. The CDR3 here is CASSLARTGSGYTF. CDR3 DNA sequence: TGTGCCAGCAGCTTAGCCCGGACAGGGAGCGGCTACACCTTC. The chain carries TRBV7-2 and TRBJ1-2; the match to TRBD1 covers 8 bases. The germline CDR1 and CDR2 sequences are SGHTA and FQGNSA. The CDR3 contains 14 residues. With V trimmed by 0 bases and J by 8 bases, 5 bases remained unmatched.

This chain joins TRBV5-1 and TRBJ2-5; D is ambiguous. Germline assignment: CDR1 SGHRS and CDR2 YFSETQ. This CDR3 comprises 14 residues. The germline V and J ends were trimmed by 3 bases and 0 bases, with 9 bases remaining between them. Here the CDR3 reads CASSSTANQETQYF. The CDR3 DNA follows: TGCGCCAGCAGCTCAACAGCCAACCAAGAGACCCAGTACTTC.

This clonotype was found a few times. The chain uses TRBV27 and TRBJ2-5, with TRBD1 matching over 8 bases. The germline CDR1 and CDR2 sequences are MNHEY and SMNVEV (reference sequence). V gave up 6 bases and J gave up 5 bases; unmatched junction bases: 8. The CDR3 is 14 amino acids. CDR3 in DNA: TGTGCCAGCAGGACAGGGGTCAGGCGGGAGACCCAGTACTTC. It translates to CASRTGVRRETQYF.

The chain combines TRBV6-1 with TRBJ2-7; perhaps D is TRBD1 or TRBD2 (5 bases each). V lost 3 bases, J lost 5 bases, and 11 bases lay in between. The CDR3 covers 13 residues. The germline V gene has CDR1 MNHNS and CDR2 SASEGT. The CDR3 DNA is TGTGCCAGCAGTGATACCGGGGCCCACGAGCAGTACTTC. Protein product: CASSDTGAHEQYF.

This clonotype was seen a handful of times. A much bigger clone sits one base away, suggesting this may be a read error. The chain combines TRBV7-6 with TRBJ2-5; D might be TRBD1 (6 bases). The V gene's germline CDR1 is SGHVS and CDR2 FNYEAQ. The CDR3 totals 13 residues. CDR3 in amino acids: CASSPGTLETKYF. For the CDR3, the DNA is TGTGCCAGCAGTCCCGGGACATTAGAGACCAAGTACTTC.

This clonotype occurred a few times. The chain joins TRBV28 to TRBJ1-2, with a weak D call TRBD1 (5 bases). Between the trimmed V and J ends, which lost 9 bases and 4 bases, there was a span of 15 bases. Germline loops: CDR1 MDHEN, CDR2 SYDVKM. The CDR3 loop spans 13 amino acids. CDR3 loop: CARIPIGGYGYTF. The CDR3 DNA sequence: TGTGCCAGGATACCGATTGGGGGCTATGGCTACACCTTC.

This clonotype was counted many times. V is TRBV5-1 and J is TRBJ2-7; 10 bases align to TRBD1. The germline CDR1 and CDR2 sequences are SGHRS and YFSETQ. The CDR3 has 15 residues. J lost 5 bases, V lost 4 bases, and 9 bases had no gene match. The CDR3 nucleotides read TGCGCCAGCAGCGTCTCTGGACAGGGGGTGCACGAGCAGTACTTC. It encodes CASSVSGQGVHEQYF. Complete variable domain (other parts from reference TRBV5-1 and TRBJ2-7): KAGVTQTPRYLIKTRGQQVTLSCSPISGHRSVSWYQQTPGQGLQFLFEYFSETQRNKGNFPGRFSGRQFSNSRSEMNVSTLELGDSALYLCASSVSGQGVHEQYFGPGTRLTVT.

The J gene is TRBJ1-2, the V gene TRBV20-1; D gene uncertain. This CDR3 has 16 amino acids. Germline CDR1 and CDR2: DFQATT and SNEGSKA (reference sequence). The V and J ends lost 1 base and 4 bases respectively, with 19 bases between them. The CDR3 reads CSARGNQGRVGYGYTF. The CDR3 region has the DNA TGCAGTGCTAGAGGAAATCAAGGGAGGGTAGGCTATGGCTACACCTTC.

The V call is TRBV20-1, the J call TRBJ1-5; 7 nucleotides match TRBD1. V shed 0 bases and J 3 bases; nucleotides not matched to a gene: 17. Germline V gene data show CDR1 as DFQATT and CDR2 as SNEGSKA (reference sequence). CDR3 length equals 19 residues. DNA for the CDR3: TGCAGTGCTAGAGACAGACAGGGACTCACCTCTTTTTACAATCAGCCCCAGCATTTT. This sequence encodes CSARDRQGLTSFYNQPQHF.

This clonotype was counted ten times or more. V and J are TRBV29-1 and TRBJ2-7; D is perhaps TRBD2 (6 bases). The CDR3 spans 12 residues. Looked up from germline, CDR1 is SQVTM and CDR2 is ANQGSEA. Trimming removed 4 bases from V and 3 bases from J, with 10 bases in between. The CDR3 DNA sequence: TGCAGCGTTGCTGACGGGAGCTACGAGCAGTACTTC. Protein: CSVADGSYEQYF.

This clonotype was detected only a few times. J is TRBJ2-6 and V is TRBV28; possibly TRBD2 for D (5 bases). The V end lost 11 bases, the J end lost 0 bases, and 20 bases lay between the germline ends. The CDR3 loop spans 17 amino acids. Looked up from germline, CDR1 is MDHEN and CDR2 is SYDVKM. The CDR3 DNA is TGTGCCCAAGACCTCGAGGGTTCCCCCTCTGGGGCCAACGTCCTGACTTTC. Protein: CAQDLEGSPSGANVLTF.

This chain links TRBV19 with TRBJ2-4; D is perhaps TRBD2 (5 bases). V lost 3 bases to trimming and J lost 1 base, with 7 bases between them. Germline values: CDR1 LNHDA, CDR2 SQIVND (reference sequence). This CDR3 has 14 residues. The DNA of the CDR3 is TGTGCCAGTAGTATCACGGGGGCCAAAAACATTCAGTACTTC. Its protein is CASSITGAKNIQYF.

The chain has TRBV20-1 and TRBJ2-2, with 11 bases fitting TRBD2. The CDR3 has 15 residues. Germline V gene sequence: CDR1 DFQATT, CDR2 SNEGSKA (reference sequence). V was clipped by 4 bases and J by 5 bases; unmatched bases: 6. The CDR3 DNA is TGCAGTGCTACCCCGACTAGCGGGGTGACCGGGGAGCTGTTTTTT. Translating it yields CSATPTSGVTGELFF.

This clonotype came up a few times. The chain carries TRBV19 and TRBJ1-5; possible D gene TRBD1, 6 bases. Deletions cut 7 bases from V and 11 bases from J, with 15 bases between. Germline V gene data show CDR1 as LNHDA and CDR2 as SQIVND (reference sequence). This CDR3 has 12 residues. The CDR3: CASKHRDSAQHF. CDR3 nucleotides: TGTGCCAGTAAACACAGGGATTCGGCCCAGCATTTT.

Worth noting for this clonotype: This sequence may be a read error, since a much larger clone differs from it by one base. V gene TRBV29-1 combines with J gene TRBJ1-1; possibly TRBD1 for D (5 bases). This CDR3 has 13 residues. Looked up from germline, CDR1 is SQVTM and CDR2 is ANQGSEA. CDR3 residues: CSVRGTQNTESFF. CDR3 bases: TGCAGCGTTCGGGGCACTCAAAACACTGAATCTTTCTTT.

The chain has TRBV6-5 and TRBJ1-2; 9 bases are a match to TRBD1. CDR1 MNHEY and CDR2 SVGAGI come from the germline V gene. V shed 2 bases and J 4 bases; nucleotides not matched to a gene: 5. The CDR3 consists of 15 residues. The CDR3 spells CASSYRDRASYGYTF. DNA for the CDR3: TGTGCCAGCAGTTACCGGGACAGGGCTAGCTATGGCTACACCTTC.

This clonotype occurred many times. This CDR3 reads CASRNPGQGSYEQYF. CDR3 in DNA: TGTGCCAGCAGAAATCCGGGACAGGGGTCCTACGAGCAGTACTTC. The V gene is TRBV6-2 or TRBV6-3, the J gene TRBJ2-7; 10 nucleotides match TRBD1. Per the germline V gene, CDR1 is MNHEY and CDR2 is SVGEGT. This CDR3 has 15 amino acids. The V segment lost 6 bases and the J segment 1 base; nucleotides outside the gene matches: 6.

With regard to this clonotype: Compared with germline, one end of the junction differs, possibly owing to a read error. The chain uses TRBV7-9 and TRBJ2-7; D is perhaps TRBD2 (7 bases). Looked up from germline, CDR1 is SEHNR and CDR2 is FQNEAQ (reference sequence). The CDR3 totals 13 residues. The CDR3 reads CASSLAGGPEQHF. The CDR3 DNA reads TGTGCCAGCAGCTTAGCGGGGGGGCCCGAGCAGCACTTC. The variable domain in full, with the rest retrieved from reference TRBV7-9 and TRBJ2-7, is DTGVSQNPRHKITKRGQNVTFRCDPISEHNRLYWYRQTLGQGPEFLTYFQNEAQLEKSRLLSDRFSAERPKGSFSTLEIQRTEQGDSAMYLCASSLAGGPEQHFGPGTRLTVT.

The rearrangement uses TRBV7-3 and TRBJ2-5, with 9 bases that match TRBD2. This CDR3 is built from 15 residues. J gave up 4 bases and V 3 bases, and 6 bases lay outside the gene matches. Germline V lookup: CDR1 SGHTA, CDR2 FQGTGA. CDR3 bases: TGTGCCAGCAGCTTCGGCGGGAGGGCCTTAGAGACCCAGTACTTC. Translation: CASSFGGRALETQYF. Based on the CDR3 plus reference TRBV7-3 and TRBJ2-5, the full variable domain is GAGVSQTPSNKVTEKGKYVELRCDPISGHTALYWYRQSLGQGPEFLIYFQGTGAADDSGLPNDRFFAVRPEGSVSTLKIQRTERGDSAVYLCASSFGGRALETQYFGPGTRLLVL.

This clonotype was seen only once. This clone may be a read error of a much larger clone one base away. The chain recombines TRBV6-2 or TRBV6-3 with TRBJ2-6; D remains unclear. V lost 7 bases, J lost 1 base, and 14 bases lay in between. The CDR3 runs to 16 residues. Germline CDR1 and CDR2: MNHEY and SVGEGT. This chain's CDR3 is CASNPTMGSGANVLTF. Written as DNA, the CDR3 is TGTGCCAGCAATCCCACCATGGGGTCTGGGGCCAACGTCCTGACTTTC.

This clonotype came up a few times. Since a much larger clone is just one base distant, this may be a read error. The missing conserved phenylalanine or tryptophan at the end of this CDR3 makes a read error likely. The chain recombines TRBV12-3 or TRBV12-4 with TRBJ1-1; D possibly corresponds to TRBD1 (5 bases). This CDR3 has 11 amino acids. V lost 2 bases and J lost 9, with 7 bases in between. Written as DNA, the CDR3 is TGTGCCAGCAGTTTACGGGGGAAAGCTTTCTTG. Its translation is CASSLRGKAFL.

This clonotype was counted only a few times. The J gene is TRBJ1-5, the V gene TRBV4-1, with D perhaps TRBD1 (5 bases). The CDR3 runs 14 residues. Germline-derived CDR1 and CDR2 are MGHRA and YSYEKL. Trimming shortened V by 0 bases and J by 9 bases, and 12 bases separated the two germline ends. DNA for the CDR3: TGCGCCAGCAGCCAAGACCCACATGGGGGGCCCCAGCATTTT. Protein sequence: CASSQDPHGGPQHF.